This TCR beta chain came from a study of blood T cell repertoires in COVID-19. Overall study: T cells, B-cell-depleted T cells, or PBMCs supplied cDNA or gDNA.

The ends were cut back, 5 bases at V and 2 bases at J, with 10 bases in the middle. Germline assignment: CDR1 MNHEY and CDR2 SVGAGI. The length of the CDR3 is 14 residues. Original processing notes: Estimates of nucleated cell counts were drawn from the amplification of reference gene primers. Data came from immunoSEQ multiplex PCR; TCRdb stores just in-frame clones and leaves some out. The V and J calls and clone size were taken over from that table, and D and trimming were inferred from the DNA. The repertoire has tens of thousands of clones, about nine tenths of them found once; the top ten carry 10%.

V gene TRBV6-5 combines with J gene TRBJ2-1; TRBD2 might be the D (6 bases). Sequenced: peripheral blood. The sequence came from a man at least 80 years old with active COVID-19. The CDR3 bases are TGTGCCAGCAGTCCGGTAGCGGCCTACAATGAGCAGTTCTTC. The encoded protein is CASSPVAAYNEQFF.